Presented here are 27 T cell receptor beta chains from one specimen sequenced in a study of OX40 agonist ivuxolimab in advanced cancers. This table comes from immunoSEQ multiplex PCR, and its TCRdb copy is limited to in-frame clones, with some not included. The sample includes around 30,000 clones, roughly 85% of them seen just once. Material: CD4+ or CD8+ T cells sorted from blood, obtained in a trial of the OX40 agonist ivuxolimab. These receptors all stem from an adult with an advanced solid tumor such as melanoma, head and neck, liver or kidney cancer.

In DNA, the CDR3 is TGCGCCAGCAGAGAGAGCACAGATACGCAGTATTTT. Protein product: CASRESTDTQYF. V and J are TRBV5-1 and TRBJ2-3; D remains ambiguous. CDR3 length: 12 amino acids. The germline CDR1 and CDR2 sequences are SGHRS and YFSETQ. With 5 bases removed from V and 0 bases from J, the gap between germline ends came to 4 bases. Variable domain in full (rest from reference TRBV5-1 and TRBJ2-3): KAGVTQTPRYLIKTRGQQVTLSCSPISGHRSVSWYQQTPGQGLQFLFEYFSETQRNKGNFPGRFSGRQFSNSRSEMNVSTLELGDSALYLCASRESTDTQYFGPGTRLTVL.

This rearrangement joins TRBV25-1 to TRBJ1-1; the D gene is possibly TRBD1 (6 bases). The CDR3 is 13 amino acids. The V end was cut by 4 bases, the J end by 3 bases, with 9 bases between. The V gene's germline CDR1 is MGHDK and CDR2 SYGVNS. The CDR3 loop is CASSGNRDTEAFF. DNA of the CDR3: TGTGCCAGCAGTGGGAACAGGGACACTGAAGCTTTCTTT. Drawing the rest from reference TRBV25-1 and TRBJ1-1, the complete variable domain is EADIYQTPRYLVIGTGKKITLECSQTMGHDKMYWYQQDPGMELHLIHYSYGVNSTEKGDLSSESTVSRIRTEHFPLTLESARPSHTSQYLCASSGNRDTEAFFGQGTRLTVV.

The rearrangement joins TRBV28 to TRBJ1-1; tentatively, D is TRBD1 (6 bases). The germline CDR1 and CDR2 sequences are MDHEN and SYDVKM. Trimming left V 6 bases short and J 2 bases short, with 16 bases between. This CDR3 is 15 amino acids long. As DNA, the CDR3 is TGTGCCAGCAGACCCAAACAGGGAGACAACACTGAAGCTTTCTTT. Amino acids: CASRPKQGDNTEAFF.

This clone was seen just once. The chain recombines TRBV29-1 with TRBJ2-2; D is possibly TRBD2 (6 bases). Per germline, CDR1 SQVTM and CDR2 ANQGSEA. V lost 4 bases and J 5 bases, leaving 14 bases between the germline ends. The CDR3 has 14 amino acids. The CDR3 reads CSVGSTRSTGELFF. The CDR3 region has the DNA TGCAGCGTTGGGTCGACTAGATCGACCGGGGAGCTGTTTTTT.

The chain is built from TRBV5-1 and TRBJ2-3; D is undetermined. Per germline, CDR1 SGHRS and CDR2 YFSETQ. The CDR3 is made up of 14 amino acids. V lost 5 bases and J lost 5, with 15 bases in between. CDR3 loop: CASRYRANEDTQYF. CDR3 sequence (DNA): TGCGCCAGCAGGTACCGGGCGAACGAAGATACGCAGTATTTT.

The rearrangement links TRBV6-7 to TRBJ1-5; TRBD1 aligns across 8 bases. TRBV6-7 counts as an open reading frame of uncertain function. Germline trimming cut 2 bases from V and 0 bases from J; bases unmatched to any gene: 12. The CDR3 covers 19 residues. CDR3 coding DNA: TGTGCCAGCAGTTACAACACATCAGGGGGCCCCTATAGCAATCAGCCCCAGCATTTT. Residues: CASSYNTSGGPYSNQPQHF.

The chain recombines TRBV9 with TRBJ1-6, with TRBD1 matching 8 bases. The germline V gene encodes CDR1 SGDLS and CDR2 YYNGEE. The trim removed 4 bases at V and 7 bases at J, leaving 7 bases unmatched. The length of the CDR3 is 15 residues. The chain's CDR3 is CASSPLTGENSPLHF. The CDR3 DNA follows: TGTGCCAGCAGCCCCCTGACAGGGGAGAATTCACCCCTCCACTTT. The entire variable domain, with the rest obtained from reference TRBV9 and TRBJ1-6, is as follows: DSGVTQTPKHLITATGQRVTLRCSPRSGDLSVYWYQQSLDQGLQFLIQYYNGEERAKGNILERFSAQQFPDLHSELNLSSLELGDSALYFCASSPLTGENSPLHFGNGTRLTVT.

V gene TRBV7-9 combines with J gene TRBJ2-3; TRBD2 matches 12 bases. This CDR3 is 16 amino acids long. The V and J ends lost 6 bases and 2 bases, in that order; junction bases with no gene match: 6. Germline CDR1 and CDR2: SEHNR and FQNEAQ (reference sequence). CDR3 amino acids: CASSSLAGGLTDTQYF. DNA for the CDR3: TGTGCCAGCAGTTCACTAGCGGGGGGCCTCACAGATACGCAGTATTTT.

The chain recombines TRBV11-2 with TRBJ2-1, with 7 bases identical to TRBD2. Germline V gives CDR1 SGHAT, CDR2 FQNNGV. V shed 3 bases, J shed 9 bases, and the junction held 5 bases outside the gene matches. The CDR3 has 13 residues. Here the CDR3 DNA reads TGTGCCAGCAGCTTGACTAGCCATACTGAGCAGTTCTTC. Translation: CASSLTSHTEQFF.

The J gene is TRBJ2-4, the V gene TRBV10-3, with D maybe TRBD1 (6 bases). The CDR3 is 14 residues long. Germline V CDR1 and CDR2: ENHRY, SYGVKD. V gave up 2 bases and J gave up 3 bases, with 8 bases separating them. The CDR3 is CAISENRDKNIQYF. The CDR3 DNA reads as TGTGCCATCAGTGAGAACAGGGACAAAAACATTCAGTACTTC.

This CDR3 reads CASSSAGVVGTEAFF. In DNA, the CDR3 is TGTGCCAGCAGTTCTGCAGGGGTTGTGGGCACTGAAGCTTTCTTT. The chain has TRBV5-6 and TRBJ1-1; TRBD1 is a possible D gene (6 bases). Germline V gene data show CDR1 as SGHDT and CDR2 as YYEEEE. The V end lost 5 bases, the J end lost 4 bases, and 18 bases lay between the germline ends. CDR3 size: 15 residues.

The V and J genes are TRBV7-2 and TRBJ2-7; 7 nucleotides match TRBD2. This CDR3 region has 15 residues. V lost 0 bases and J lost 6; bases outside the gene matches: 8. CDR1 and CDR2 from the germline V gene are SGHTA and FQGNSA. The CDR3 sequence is CASSLAVAGAGEQYF. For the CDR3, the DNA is TGTGCCAGCAGCTTAGCCGTCGCGGGAGCAGGCGAGCAGTACTTC.

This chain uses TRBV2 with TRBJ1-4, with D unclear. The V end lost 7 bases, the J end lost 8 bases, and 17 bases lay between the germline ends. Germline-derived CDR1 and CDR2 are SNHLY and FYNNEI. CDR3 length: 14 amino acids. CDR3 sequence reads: CASNPVSVGEKLFF. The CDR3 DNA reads TGTGCCAGCAACCCGGTCTCGGTGGGGGAAAAACTGTTTTTT.

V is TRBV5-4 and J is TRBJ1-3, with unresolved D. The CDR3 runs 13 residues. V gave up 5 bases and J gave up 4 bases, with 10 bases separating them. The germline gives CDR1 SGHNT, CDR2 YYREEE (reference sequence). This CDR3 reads CASSILQGNTIYF. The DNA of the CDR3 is TGTGCCAGCAGTATATTACAGGGAAACACCATATATTTT.

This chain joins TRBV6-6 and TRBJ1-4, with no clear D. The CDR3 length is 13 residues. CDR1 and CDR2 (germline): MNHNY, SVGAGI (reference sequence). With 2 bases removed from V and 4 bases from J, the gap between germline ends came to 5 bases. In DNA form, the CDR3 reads TGTGCCAGCAGTTACAGCCATAATGAAAAACTGTTTTTT. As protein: CASSYSHNEKLFF.

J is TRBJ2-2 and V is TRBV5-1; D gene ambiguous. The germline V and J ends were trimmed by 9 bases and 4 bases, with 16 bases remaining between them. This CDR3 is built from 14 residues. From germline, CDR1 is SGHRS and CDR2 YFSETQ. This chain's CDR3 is CATTEDRATGELFF. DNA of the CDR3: TGCGCCACCACAGAGGACCGAGCCACCGGGGAGCTGTTTTTT.

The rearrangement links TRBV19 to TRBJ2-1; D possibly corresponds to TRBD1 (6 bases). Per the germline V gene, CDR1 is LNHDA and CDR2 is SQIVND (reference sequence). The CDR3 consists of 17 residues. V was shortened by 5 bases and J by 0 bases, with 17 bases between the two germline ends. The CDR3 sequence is CASSWGWGQSSYNEQFF. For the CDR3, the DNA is TGTGCCAGTAGTTGGGGTTGGGGACAAAGCTCCTACAATGAGCAGTTCTTC.

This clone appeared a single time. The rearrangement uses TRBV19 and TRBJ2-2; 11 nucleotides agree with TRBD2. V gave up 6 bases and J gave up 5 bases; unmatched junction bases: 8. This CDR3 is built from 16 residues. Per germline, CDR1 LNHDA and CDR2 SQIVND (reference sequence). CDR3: CASSLRPSGGTGELFF. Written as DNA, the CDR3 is TGTGCCAGTAGCTTACGCCCTAGCGGGGGGACCGGGGAGCTGTTTTTT.

The CDR3 sequence: CASSLDSSGNTIYF. In DNA, the CDR3 is TGTGCCAGCAGCCTCGACAGCTCTGGAAACACCATATATTTT. The V gene is TRBV9, the J gene TRBJ1-3, with D perhaps TRBD1 (5 bases). The germline V and J ends were trimmed by 4 bases and 0 bases, with 8 bases remaining between them. The CDR3 has 14 residues. Germline V gene sequence: CDR1 SGDLS, CDR2 YYNGEE.

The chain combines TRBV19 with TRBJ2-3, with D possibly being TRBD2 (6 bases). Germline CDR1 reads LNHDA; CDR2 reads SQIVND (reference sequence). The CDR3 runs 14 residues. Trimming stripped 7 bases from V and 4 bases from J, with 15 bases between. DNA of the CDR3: TGTGCCAGTACCCTGGCGGGAACCCCAGATACGCAGTATTTT. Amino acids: CASTLAGTPDTQYF.

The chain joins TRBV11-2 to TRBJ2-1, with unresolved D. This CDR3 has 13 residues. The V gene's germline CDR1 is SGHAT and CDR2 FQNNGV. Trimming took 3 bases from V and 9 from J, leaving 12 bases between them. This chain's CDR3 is CASSFWRDSEQFF. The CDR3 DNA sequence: TGTGCCAGCAGCTTCTGGCGCGATTCTGAGCAGTTCTTC.

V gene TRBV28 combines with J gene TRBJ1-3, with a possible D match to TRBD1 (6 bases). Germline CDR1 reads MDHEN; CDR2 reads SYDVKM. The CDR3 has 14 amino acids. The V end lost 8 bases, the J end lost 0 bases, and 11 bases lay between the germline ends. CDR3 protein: CASFGGHSGNTIYF. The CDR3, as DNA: TGTGCCAGCTTCGGGGGCCACTCTGGAAACACCATATATTTT.

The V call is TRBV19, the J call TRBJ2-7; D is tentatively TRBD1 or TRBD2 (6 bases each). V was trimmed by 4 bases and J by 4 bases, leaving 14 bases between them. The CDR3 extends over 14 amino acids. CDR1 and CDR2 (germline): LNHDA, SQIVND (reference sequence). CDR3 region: CASSKKGGWYEQYF. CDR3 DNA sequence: TGTGCCAGTAGTAAGAAGGGGGGATGGTACGAGCAGTACTTC.

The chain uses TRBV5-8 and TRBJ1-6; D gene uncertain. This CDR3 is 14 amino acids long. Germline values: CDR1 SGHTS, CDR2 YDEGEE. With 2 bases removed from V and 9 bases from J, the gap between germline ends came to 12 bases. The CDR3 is CASSFGGFTSPLHF. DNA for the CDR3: TGTGCCAGCAGCTTCGGAGGTTTCACTTCACCCCTCCACTTT.

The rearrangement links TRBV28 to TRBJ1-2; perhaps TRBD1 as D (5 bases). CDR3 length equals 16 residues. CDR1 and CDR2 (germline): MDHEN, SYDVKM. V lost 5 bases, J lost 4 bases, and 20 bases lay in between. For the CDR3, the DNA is TGTGCCAGCAGTCAAACCGGGACCCGGAGGGGCTATGGCTACACCTTC. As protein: CASSQTGTRRGYGYTF.

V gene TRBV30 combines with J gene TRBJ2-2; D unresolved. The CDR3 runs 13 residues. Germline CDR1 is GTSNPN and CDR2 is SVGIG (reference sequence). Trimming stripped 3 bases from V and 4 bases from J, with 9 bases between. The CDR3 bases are TGTGCCTGGAGAGCAAGGGCCACCGGGGAGCTGTTTTTT. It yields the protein CAWRARATGELFF.

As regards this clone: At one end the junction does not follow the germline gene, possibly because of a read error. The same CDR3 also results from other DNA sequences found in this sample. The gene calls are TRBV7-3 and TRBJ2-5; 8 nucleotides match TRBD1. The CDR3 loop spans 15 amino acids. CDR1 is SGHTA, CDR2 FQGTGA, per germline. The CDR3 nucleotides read TGCGCCAGCAGCTTATCGGGACAGGAGGGAGAGACCCAGTACTTC. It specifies CASSLSGQEGETQYF.